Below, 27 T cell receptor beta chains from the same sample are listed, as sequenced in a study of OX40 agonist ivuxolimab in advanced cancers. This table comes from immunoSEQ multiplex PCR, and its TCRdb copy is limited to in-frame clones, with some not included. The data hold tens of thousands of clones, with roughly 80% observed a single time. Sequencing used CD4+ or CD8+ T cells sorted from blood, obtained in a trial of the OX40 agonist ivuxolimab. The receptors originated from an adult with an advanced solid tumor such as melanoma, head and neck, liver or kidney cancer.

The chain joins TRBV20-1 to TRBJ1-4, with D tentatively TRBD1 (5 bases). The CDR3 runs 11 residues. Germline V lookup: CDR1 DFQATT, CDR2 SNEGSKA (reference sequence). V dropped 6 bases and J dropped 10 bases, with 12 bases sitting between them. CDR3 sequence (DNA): TGCAGTGCCCTTCAGGGTGGAAAACTGTTTTTT. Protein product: CSALQGGKLFF.

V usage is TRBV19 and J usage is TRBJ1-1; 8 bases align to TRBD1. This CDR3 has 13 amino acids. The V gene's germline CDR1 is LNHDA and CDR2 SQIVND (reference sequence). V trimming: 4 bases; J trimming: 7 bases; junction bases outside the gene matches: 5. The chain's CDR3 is CASSNRGYGEAFF. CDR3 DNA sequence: TGTGCCAGTAGTAACAGGGGGTATGGTGAAGCTTTCTTT.

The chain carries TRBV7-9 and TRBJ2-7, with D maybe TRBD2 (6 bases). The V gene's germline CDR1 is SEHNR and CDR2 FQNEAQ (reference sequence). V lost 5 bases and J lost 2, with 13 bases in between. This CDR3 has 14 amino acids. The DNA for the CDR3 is TGTGCCAGCAGCACCGGGACTGGAACCTACGAGCAGTACGTC. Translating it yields CASSTGTGTYEQYV.

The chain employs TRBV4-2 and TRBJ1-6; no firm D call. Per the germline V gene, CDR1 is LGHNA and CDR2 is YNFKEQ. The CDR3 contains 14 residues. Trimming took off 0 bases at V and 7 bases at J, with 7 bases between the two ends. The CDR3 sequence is CASSQDSRNSPLHF. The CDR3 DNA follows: TGTGCCAGCAGCCAAGATTCCCGGAATTCACCCCTCCACTTT.

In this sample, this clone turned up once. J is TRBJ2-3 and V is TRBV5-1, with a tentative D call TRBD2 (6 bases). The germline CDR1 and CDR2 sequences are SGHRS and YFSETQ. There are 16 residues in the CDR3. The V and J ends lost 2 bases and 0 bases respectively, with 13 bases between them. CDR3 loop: CASSFIAVVSTDTQYF. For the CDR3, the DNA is TGCGCCAGCAGCTTCATAGCGGTCGTTAGCACAGATACGCAGTATTTT.

In DNA form, the CDR3 reads TGTGCCAGCAGCTCCTTGGGACTAGCGGGAGAGGGCGGGGAGCTGTTTTTT. Translated: CASSSLGLAGEGGELFF. J is TRBJ2-2 and V is TRBV9, with 14 positions matching TRBD2. Germline V gene lookup returns CDR1 SGDLS and CDR2 YYNGEE. This CDR3 contains 17 residues. With 4 bases clipped from V and 7 bases from J, the junction kept 9 bases outside the gene matches.

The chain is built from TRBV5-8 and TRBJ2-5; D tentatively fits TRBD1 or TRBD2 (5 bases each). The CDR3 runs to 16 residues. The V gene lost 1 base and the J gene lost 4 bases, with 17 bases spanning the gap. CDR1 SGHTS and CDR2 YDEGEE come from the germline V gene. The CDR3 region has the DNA TGTGCCAGCAGCTTGAGGGCCGGGACGGCAGGAGAGACCCAGTACTTC. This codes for CASSLRAGTAGETQYF.

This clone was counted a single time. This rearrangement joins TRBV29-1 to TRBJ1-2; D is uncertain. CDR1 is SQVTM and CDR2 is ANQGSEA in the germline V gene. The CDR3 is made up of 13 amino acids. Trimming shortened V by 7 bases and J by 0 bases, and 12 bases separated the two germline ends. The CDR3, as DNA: TGCAGCGCTCTTCTAGTTACTAACTATGGCTACACCTTC. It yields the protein CSALLVTNYGYTF.

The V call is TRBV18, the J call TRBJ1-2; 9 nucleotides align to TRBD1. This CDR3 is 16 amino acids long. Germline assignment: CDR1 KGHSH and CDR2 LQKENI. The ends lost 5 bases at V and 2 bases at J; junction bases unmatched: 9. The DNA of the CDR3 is TGTGCCAGCTCAGGCGGGGACAGGGACCTAAACTATGGCTACACCTTC. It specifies CASSGGDRDLNYGYTF.

This chain's CDR3 is CASSPGTGFADTQYF. The CDR3 nucleotides are TGTGCCAGCAGCCCAGGGACAGGGTTCGCAGATACGCAGTATTTT. The genes are TRBV7-9 and TRBJ2-3, with 9 bases aligning to TRBD1. J gave up 4 bases and V 5 bases, and 7 bases lay outside the gene matches. This CDR3 is built from 15 residues. Germline CDR1 SEHNR, CDR2 FQNEAQ (reference sequence).

CDR3 region: CASSQGASYGYTF. CDR3 nucleotide sequence: TGTGCCAGCTCACAGGGGGCAAGCTATGGCTACACCTTC. The chain carries TRBV18 and TRBJ1-2, with TRBD1 identical over 7 bases. There are 13 residues in the CDR3. Germline-derived CDR1 and CDR2 are KGHSH and LQKENI. Trimming took 4 bases from V and 4 from J; bases not matched to a gene: 3.

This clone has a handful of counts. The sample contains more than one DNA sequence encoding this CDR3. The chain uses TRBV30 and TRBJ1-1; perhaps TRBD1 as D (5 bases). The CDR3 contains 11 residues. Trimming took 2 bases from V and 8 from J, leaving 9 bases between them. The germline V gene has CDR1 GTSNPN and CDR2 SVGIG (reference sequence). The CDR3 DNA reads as TGTGCCTGGAGTTGGGGGGGAGAAGCTTTCTTT. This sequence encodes CAWSWGGEAFF.

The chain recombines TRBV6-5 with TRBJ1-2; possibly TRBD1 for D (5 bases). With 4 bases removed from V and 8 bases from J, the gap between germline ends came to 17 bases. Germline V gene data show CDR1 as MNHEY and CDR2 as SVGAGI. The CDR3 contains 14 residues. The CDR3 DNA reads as TGTGCCAGCAGTTCCCAGCGGGGCCCCTCGGGCTACACCTTC. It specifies CASSSQRGPSGYTF.

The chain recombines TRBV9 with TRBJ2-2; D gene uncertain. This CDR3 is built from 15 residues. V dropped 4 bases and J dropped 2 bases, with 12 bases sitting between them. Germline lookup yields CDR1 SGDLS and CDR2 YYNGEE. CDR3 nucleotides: TGTGCCAGCAGCCGAACGGGCACAAACACCGGGGAGCTGTTTTTT. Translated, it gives CASSRTGTNTGELFF.

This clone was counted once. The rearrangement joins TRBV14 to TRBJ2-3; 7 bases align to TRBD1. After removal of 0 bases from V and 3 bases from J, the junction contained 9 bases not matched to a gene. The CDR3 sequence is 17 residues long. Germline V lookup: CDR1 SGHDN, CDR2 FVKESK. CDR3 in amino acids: CASSQDKGDRATDTQYF. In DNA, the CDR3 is TGTGCCAGCAGCCAAGATAAGGGTGACAGGGCAACAGATACGCAGTATTTT. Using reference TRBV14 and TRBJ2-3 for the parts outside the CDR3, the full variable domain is EAGVTQFPSHSVIEKGQTVTLRCDPISGHDNLYWYRRVMGKEIKFLLHFVKESKQDESGMPNNRFLAERTGGTYSTLKVQPAELEDSGVYFCASSQDKGDRATDTQYFGPGTRLTVL.

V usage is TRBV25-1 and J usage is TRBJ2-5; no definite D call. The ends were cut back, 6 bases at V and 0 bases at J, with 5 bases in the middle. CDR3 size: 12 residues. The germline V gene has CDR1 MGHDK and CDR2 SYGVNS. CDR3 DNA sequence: TGTGCCAGCAGGAGAAACCAAGAGACCCAGTACTTC. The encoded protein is CASRRNQETQYF.

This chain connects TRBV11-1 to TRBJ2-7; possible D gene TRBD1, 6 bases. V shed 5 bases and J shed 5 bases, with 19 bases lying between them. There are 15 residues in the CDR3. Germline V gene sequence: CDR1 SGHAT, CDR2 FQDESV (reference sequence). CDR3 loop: CASSPLGQVTHEQYF. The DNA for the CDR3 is TGTGCCAGCAGCCCCTTGGGACAAGTCACCCACGAGCAGTACTTC.

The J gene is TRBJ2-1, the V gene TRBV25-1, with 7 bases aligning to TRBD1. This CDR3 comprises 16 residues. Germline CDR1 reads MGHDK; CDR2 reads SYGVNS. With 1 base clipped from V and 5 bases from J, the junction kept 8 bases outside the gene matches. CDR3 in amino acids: CASSELLGTDHNEQFF. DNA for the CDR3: TGTGCCAGCAGTGAATTGTTGGGGACAGACCACAATGAGCAGTTCTTC. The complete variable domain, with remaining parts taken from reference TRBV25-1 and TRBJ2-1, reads EADIYQTPRYLVIGTGKKITLECSQTMGHDKMYWYQQDPGMELHLIHYSYGVNSTEKGDLSSESTVSRIRTEHFPLTLESARPSHTSQYLCASSELLGTDHNEQFFGPGTRLTVL.

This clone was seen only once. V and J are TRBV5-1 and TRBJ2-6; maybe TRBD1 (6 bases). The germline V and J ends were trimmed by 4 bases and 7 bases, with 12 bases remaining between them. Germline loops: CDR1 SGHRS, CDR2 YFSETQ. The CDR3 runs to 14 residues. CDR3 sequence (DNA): TGCGCCAGCAGCCGATCGACAGGAGCCAACGTCCTGACTTTC. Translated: CASSRSTGANVLTF.

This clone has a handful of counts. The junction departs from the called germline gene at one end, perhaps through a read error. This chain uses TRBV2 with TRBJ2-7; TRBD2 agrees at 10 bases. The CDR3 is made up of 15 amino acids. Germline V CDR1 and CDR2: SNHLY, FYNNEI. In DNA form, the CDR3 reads TGTGCCAGCAGTGATCGGACTAGCGGTAACACCGGGGTGGGATTC. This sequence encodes CASSDRTSGNTGVGF.

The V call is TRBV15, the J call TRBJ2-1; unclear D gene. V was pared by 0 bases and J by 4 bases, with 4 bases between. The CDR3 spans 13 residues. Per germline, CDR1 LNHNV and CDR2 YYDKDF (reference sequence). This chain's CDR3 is CATSRDGYNEQFF. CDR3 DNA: TGTGCCACCAGCAGAGATGGTTACAATGAGCAGTTCTTC.

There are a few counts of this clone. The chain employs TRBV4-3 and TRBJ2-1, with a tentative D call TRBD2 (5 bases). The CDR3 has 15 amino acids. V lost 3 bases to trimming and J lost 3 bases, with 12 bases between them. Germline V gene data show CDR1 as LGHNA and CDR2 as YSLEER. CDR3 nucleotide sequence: TGCGCCAGCAGCCAGCTAGAACTAGACTACAATGAGCAGTTCTTC. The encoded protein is CASSQLELDYNEQFF.

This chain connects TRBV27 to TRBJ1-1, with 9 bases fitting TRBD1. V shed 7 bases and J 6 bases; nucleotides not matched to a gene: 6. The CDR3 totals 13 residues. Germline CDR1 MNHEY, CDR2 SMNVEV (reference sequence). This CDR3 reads CASTGQGFPEAFF. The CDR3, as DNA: TGTGCCAGCACCGGACAGGGGTTCCCTGAAGCTTTCTTT.

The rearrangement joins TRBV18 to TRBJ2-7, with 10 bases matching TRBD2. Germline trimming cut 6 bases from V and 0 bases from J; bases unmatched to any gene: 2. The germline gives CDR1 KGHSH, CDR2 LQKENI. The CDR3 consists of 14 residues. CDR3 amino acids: CASSRTSGSYEQYV. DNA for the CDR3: TGTGCCAGCTCGCGGACTAGCGGCTCCTACGAGCAGTACGTC.

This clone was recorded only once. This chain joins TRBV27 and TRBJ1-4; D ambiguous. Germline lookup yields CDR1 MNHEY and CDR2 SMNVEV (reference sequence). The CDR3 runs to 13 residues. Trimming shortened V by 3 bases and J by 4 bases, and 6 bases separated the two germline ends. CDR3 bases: TGTGCCAGCAGTTTCTTGGGTAATGAAAAACTGTTTTTT. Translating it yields CASSFLGNEKLFF.

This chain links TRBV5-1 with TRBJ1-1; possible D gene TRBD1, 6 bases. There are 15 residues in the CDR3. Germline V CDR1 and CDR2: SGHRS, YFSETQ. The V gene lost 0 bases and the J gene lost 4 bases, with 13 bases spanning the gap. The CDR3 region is CASSLDIRGGTEAFF. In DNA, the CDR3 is TGCGCCAGCAGCTTGGATATCAGGGGAGGCACTGAAGCTTTCTTT.

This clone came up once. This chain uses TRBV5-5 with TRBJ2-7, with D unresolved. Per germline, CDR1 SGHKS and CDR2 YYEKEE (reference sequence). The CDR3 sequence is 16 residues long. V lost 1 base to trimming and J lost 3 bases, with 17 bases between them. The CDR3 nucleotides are TGTGCCAGCAGCTTGTCATCGGGCATTCGCGTCTACGAGCAGTACGTC. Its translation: CASSLSSGIRVYEQYV.